This TCR beta chain was captured by sequencing in a study of blood T cell repertoires in COVID-19. This CDR3 contains 13 residues. J was trimmed by 4 bases and V by 4 bases; bases with no gene match: 5. CDR1 and CDR2 (germline): SGDLS, YYNGEE. Here immunoSEQ multiplex PCR was the method, and the copy in TCRdb shows in-frame clones only, minus some. The table has some 120,000 clones, less than 85% seen once. The sequenced sample was peripheral blood. The sequence derives from a woman aged 55-70 years with acute or convalescent COVID-19. The chain joins TRBV9 to TRBJ2-7, with 7 nucleotides matching TRBD1. CDR3 protein: CASSTDREYEQYF. DNA for the CDR3: TGTGCCAGCAGCACCGACAGGGAATACGAGCAGTACTTC. The full variable domain, in which reference TRBV9 and TRBJ2-7 provide the parts outside the CDR3, is DSGVTQTPKHLITATGQRVTLRCSPRSGDLSVYWYQQSLDQGLQFLIQYYNGEERAKGNILERFSAQQFPDLHSELNLSSLELGDSALYFCASSTDREYEQYFGPGTRLTVT.